Following are 8 T cell receptor beta chains from one sample sequenced in a study of blood T cell repertoires in COVID-19. Clones were sequenced by immunoSEQ multiplex PCR, and TCRdb holds only the in-frame ones, with some missing. The repertoire consists of 100,000 to 150,000 clones, with around 81% occurring once and the leading ten covering approximately 2.5%. Input material: peripheral blood. The receptors here all came from a man between 65 and 85 years old with acute or convalescent COVID-19.

This clone was picked up one time. The rearrangement links TRBV6-5 to TRBJ1-5; 10 bases are a match to TRBD1. Germline CDR1 MNHEY, CDR2 SVGAGI. The CDR3 contains 14 residues. The ends lost 5 bases at V and 7 bases at J; junction bases unmatched: 5. This CDR3 is CASSRQGARQPQHF. DNA for the CDR3: TGTGCCAGCAGTAGACAGGGGGCACGGCAGCCCCAGCATTTT.

V usage is TRBV5-1 and J usage is TRBJ1-1, with TRBD1 identical over 12 bases. Germline V gene sequence: CDR1 SGHRS, CDR2 YFSETQ. This CDR3 is built from 16 residues. V was clipped by 4 bases and J by 0 bases; unmatched bases: 4. The CDR3, as DNA: TGCGCCAGCAGCCAAGGGACAGGGGGCATGAACACTGAAGCTTTCTTT. Translated, it gives CASSQGTGGMNTEAFF. The full variable domain, completed using reference TRBV5-1 and TRBJ1-1, is KAGVTQTPRYLIKTRGQQVTLSCSPISGHRSVSWYQQTPGQGLQFLFEYFSETQRNKGNFPGRFSGRQFSNSRSEMNVSTLELGDSALYLCASSQGTGGMNTEAFFGQGTRLTVV.

The chain has TRBV24-1 and TRBJ1-1, with a possible D match to TRBD1 (6 bases). CDR1 and CDR2 (germline): KGHDR, SFDVKD. The V gene lost 4 bases and the J gene lost 4 bases, with 9 bases spanning the gap. The CDR3 totals 13 residues. CDR3 bases: TGTGCCACCAGTGAACAGGGTGGCACTGAAGCTTTCTTT. It encodes CATSEQGGTEAFF.

V is TRBV4-2 and J is TRBJ1-4; TRBD1 aligns across 10 bases. Germline V gene lookup returns CDR1 LGHNA and CDR2 YNFKEQ. The CDR3 is 15 residues long. The V gene end was trimmed by 4 bases and the J gene end by 7 bases; junction bases not matched to a gene: 6. CDR3: CASSLSGTGVEKLFF. The DNA of the CDR3 is TGTGCCAGCAGCCTTTCCGGGACAGGGGTTGAAAAACTGTTTTTT.

Relative to its sample, this clone is medium-sized (0.01 to 0.1%). The chain has TRBV7-2 and TRBJ2-5; D not resolved. Germline V gives CDR1 SGHTA, CDR2 FQGNSA. The length of the CDR3 is 14 residues. With 1 base removed from V and 2 bases from J, the gap between germline ends came to 8 bases. As DNA, the CDR3 is TGTGCCAGCAGCTTAGGTGGGCCACAAGAGACCCAGTACTTC. Protein product: CASSLGGPQETQYF.

V is TRBV3-1 (or the pseudogene TRBV3-2) and J is TRBJ2-3, with 13 bases aligning to TRBD2. With V trimmed by 3 bases and J by 0 bases, 6 bases remained unmatched. From germline, CDR1 is LGHDT and CDR2 YNNKEL (reference sequence). This CDR3 is 18 amino acids long. In nucleotides, the CDR3 is TGTGCCAGCAGCCAGGGGACTAGCGGGGACCCTAGCACAGATACGCAGTATTTT. Translation: CASSQGTSGDPSTDTQYF.

This clone was seen just once. CDR3 nucleotides: TGTGCCAGCACCGGAGGAGGAGGGACTGGATGGGAGCAGTACTTC. As protein: CASTGGGGTGWEQYF. This chain uses TRBV6-5 with TRBJ2-7; tentative D call: TRBD2 (6 bases). Germline V gene data show CDR1 as MNHEY and CDR2 as SVGAGI. The CDR3 extends over 15 amino acids. The V end was cut by 7 bases, the J end by 7 bases, with 23 bases between.

This chain links TRBV6-1 with TRBJ2-7; TRBD1 might be the D (6 bases). The germline V gene has CDR1 MNHNS and CDR2 SASEGT. The V and J ends lost 3 bases and 7 bases respectively, with 13 bases between them. CDR3 length equals 13 residues. CDR3 residues: CASSEGTLLEQYF. The CDR3 bases are TGTGCCAGCAGTGAGGGGACACTCCTTGAGCAGTACTTC.